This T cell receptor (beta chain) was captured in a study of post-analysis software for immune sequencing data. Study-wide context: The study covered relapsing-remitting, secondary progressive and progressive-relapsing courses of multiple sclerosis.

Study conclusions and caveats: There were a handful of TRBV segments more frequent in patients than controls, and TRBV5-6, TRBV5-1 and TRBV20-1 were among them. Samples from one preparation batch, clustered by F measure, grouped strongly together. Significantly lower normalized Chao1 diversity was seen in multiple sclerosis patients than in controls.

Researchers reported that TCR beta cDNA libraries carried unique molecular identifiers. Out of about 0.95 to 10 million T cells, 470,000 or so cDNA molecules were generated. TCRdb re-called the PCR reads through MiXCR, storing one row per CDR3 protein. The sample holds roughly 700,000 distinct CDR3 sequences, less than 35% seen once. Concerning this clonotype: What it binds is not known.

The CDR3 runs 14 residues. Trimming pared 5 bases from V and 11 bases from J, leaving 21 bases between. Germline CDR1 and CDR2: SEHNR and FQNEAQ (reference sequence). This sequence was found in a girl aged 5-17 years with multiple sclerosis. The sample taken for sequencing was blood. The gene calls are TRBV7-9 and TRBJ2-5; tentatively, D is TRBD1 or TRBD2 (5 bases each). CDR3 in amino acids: CASSPTLGDWEQYF. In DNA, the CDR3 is TGTGCCAGCAGCCCTACGCTAGGGGATTGGGAGCAGTACTTC.